This T cell receptor beta chain emerged from a study of OX40 agonist ivuxolimab in advanced cancers. With regard to the full study: The costimulatory receptor OX40 (CD134) was targeted by ivuxolimab, a fully human IgG2 agonistic monoclonal antibody. Intravenous ivuxolimab was administered to patients every 2 weeks at six dose levels: 0.01, 0.1, 0.3, 1.5, 3 and 10 mg/kg. Among the roughly 52 dose-escalation patients, about 20 had hepatocellular carcinoma, roughly 15 melanoma, 9 renal cell carcinoma and 9 head and neck cancer. In the dose-escalation cohort, around four fifths of patients were male, and the mean age was roughly 60 years with a range of roughly 20 to 85. Prior anti-PD-1, anti-PD-L1 or anti-CTLA-4 therapy was permitted, and checkpoint inhibitors had been received by roughly 40% of dose-escalation patients. Partial responses occurred in three dose-escalation patients: two with cutaneous melanoma and one with hepatocellular carcinoma. The purpose of peripheral TCRbeta sequencing was to test whether ivuxolimab changed TCR sequence diversity and led to clonal T-cell expansion. The monotherapy dose-escalation portion (N of about 50 patients) of the phase I ivuxolimab trial is reported in the paper.

Genomic DNA was isolated from the sorted cells so that the TCRbeta CDR3 region could be sequenced. TCRbeta CDR3 regions were sequenced using the immunoSEQ Assay. Entries here come from immuneACCESS through TCRdb and include only in-frame sequences with V and J called. Some clones fail to appear in such tables; in the studies checked, an unresolved V gene covers under half of the shortfall, and the cause of the remainder is unknown. Within this sample are around 36,000 clones, with roughly 84% of them counted one time only. 15% to 20% of the sample rests with the top ten. Patients with autoimmune disease history or receiving systemic immunosuppression were excluded from the trial. Peripheral blood for TCR sequencing was collected from all dose cohorts at baseline, on cycle 4 day 1, and on cycle 7 day 1. Samples came from an open-label, multicenter, first-in-human phase I dose-escalation trial of ivuxolimab. Adults with locally advanced or metastatic head and neck squamous cell, hepatocellular, melanoma or renal cell carcinoma were enrolled in the trial. Before TCR sequencing, CD4+ T cells and CD8+ T cells were sorted from peripheral blood as separate populations.

Results and caveats for the whole study, not just this receptor: Low levels of normalized T-cell clonal expansion were also seen in some nonresponding patients. The antigen specificity of the peripheral T cells that underwent clonal expansion was not determined. In the 0.1-3.0 mg/kg groups, partial responders were among the patients with the lowest normalized peripheral clonal expansion, particularly in CD8+ T cells. At doses from 0.1 to 3.0 mg/kg, clonal expansion was seen in both CD4+ and CD8+ blood T cells between baseline and week 6. After ivuxolimab, CD8+ T cells had more expanded clones than CD4+ T cells on average.

As concerns this clone: No antigen is known for it. No base-level quality is on record; no much larger clone is a single base apart.

The CDR3, from cysteine to phenylalanine, totals 14 residues. Of all the DNA, just the CDR3 is kept, 42 bases in frame from base 1. V is pared back by 5 bases and J by 0 bases, with 9 bases lying between the germline termini. The CDR1 and CDR2 encoded by the germline V gene (reference sequence) are MNHEY and SMNVEV. The V gene is TRBV27 and the J gene is TRBJ2-3; too little of a D gene remains to name it. Specimen: CD4+ or CD8+ T cells sorted from blood, collected in a trial of the OX40 agonist ivuxolimab. This clonotype originated in an adult with an advanced solid tumor such as melanoma, head and neck, liver or kidney cancer. The CDR3 protein sequence reads: CASSIISSTDTQYF. The DNA reads as follows: TGTGCCAGCAGTATCATCTCTAGCACAGATACGCAGTATTTT.